This T cell receptor (beta chain) was identified during a study of T cell responses to AZD1222 COVID-19 vaccine. Study as a whole: Analysis merged second doses at about 4 or about 12 weeks. Whole-study findings and limits: Mostly white British, mostly female donors; authors suggested clonal diversity may be underestimated. Only a handful of AZD1222 recipients, more than 5 in all, had baseline seropositivity. Spike-specific TCR depth and breadth grew after two AZD1222 doses.

Germline CDR1 is MNHEY and CDR2 is SMNVEV (reference sequence). Trimming at V came to 2 bases and at J to 3 bases, leaving 2 bases not matched to a gene. This CDR3 spans 14 amino acids. The method was immunoSEQ multiplex PCR; TCRdb's version includes in-frame clones alone and lacks a portion of them. The sample contains over 70,000 clones, less than 85% of which appear only once. Comments on this clone: The antigen is unknown.

The V and J genes are TRBV27 and TRBJ2-3; 7 bases line up with TRBD2. This receptor was identified in an adult in good health. The sample consisted of peripheral blood, taken on day 0 of AZD1222 vaccination. CDR3 loop: CASSLSGTTDTQYF. The CDR3 bases are TGTGCCAGCAGTTTAAGCGGGACTACAGATACGCAGTATTTT.